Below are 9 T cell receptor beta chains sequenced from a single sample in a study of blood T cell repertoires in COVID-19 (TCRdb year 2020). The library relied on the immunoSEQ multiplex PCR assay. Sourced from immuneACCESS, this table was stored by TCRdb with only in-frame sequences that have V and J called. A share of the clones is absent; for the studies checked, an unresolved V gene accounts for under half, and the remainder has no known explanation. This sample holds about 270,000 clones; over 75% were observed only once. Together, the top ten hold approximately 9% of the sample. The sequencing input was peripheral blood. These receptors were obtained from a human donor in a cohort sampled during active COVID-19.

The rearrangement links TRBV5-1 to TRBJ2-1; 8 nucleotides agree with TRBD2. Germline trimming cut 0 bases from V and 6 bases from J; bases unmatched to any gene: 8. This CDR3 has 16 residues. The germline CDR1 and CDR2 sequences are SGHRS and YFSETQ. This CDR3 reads CASSLDGGGTSNEQFF. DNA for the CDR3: TGCGCCAGCAGCTTGGACGGCGGGGGGACCTCCAATGAGCAGTTCTTC.

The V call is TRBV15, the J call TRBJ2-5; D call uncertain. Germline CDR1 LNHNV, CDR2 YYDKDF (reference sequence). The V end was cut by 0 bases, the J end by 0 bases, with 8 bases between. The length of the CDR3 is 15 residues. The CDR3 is CATSRDRLNQETQYF. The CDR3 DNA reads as TGTGCCACCAGCAGAGATCGTCTAAACCAAGAGACCCAGTACTTC.

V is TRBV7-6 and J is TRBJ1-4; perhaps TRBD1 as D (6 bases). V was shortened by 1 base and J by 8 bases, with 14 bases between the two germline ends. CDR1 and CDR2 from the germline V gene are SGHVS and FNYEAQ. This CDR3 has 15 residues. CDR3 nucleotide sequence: TGTGCCAGCAGCTTAGAGCCAGGGGAGTTGGAAAAACTGTTTTTT. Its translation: CASSLEPGELEKLFF.

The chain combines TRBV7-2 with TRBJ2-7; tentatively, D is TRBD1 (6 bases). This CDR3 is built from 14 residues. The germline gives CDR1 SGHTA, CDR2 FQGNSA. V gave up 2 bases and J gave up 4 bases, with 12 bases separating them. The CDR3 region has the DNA TGTGCCAGCAGCTTAAGGGACACCCTATACGAGCAGTACTTC. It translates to CASSLRDTLYEQYF.

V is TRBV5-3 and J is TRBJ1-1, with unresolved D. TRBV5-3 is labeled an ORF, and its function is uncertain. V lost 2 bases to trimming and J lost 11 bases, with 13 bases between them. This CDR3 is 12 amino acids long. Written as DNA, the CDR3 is TGTGCCAGAAGCTTCACCCGAGTTGTGGCTTTCTTT. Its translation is CARSFTRVVAFF.

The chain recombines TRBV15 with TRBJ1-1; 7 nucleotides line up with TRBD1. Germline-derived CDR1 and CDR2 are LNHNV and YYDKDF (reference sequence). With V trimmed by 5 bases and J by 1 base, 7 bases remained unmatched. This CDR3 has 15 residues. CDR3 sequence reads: CATSVGHRGNTEAFF. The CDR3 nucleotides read TGTGCCACCAGCGTCGGGCACAGGGGGAACACTGAAGCTTTCTTT.

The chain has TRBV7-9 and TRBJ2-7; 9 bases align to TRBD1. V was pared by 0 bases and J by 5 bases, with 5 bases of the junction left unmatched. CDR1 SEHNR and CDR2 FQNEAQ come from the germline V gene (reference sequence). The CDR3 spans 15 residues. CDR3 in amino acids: CASSLATGGYDEQYF. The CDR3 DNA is TGTGCCAGCAGCTTAGCAACAGGGGGCTACGACGAGCAGTACTTC.

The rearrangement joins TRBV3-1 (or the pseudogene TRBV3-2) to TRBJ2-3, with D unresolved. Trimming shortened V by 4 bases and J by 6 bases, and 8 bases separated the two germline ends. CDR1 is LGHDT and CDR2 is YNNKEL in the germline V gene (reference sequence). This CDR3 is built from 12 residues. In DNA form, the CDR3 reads TGTGCCAGCAGCCCCCACTCGGATACGCAGTATTTT. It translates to CASSPHSDTQYF.

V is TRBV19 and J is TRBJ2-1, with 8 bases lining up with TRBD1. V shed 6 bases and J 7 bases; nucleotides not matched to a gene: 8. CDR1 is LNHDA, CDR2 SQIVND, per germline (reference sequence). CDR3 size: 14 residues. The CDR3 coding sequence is TGTGCCAGTAGGGGTGCAGGGGGCCAGAATGAGCAGTTCTTC. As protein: CASRGAGGQNEQFF.